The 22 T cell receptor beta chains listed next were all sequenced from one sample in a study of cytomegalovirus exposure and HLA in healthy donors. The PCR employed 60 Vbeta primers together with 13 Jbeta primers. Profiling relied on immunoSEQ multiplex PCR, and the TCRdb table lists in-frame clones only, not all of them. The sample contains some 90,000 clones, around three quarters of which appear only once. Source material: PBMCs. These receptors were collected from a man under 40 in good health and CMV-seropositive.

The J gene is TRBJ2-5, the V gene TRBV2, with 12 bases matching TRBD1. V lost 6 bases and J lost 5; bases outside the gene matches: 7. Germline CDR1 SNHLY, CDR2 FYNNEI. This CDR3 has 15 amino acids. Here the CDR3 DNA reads TGTGCCAGCAGGTTCCGGGACAGGGGGCACGAGACCCAGTACTTC. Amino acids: CASRFRDRGHETQYF.

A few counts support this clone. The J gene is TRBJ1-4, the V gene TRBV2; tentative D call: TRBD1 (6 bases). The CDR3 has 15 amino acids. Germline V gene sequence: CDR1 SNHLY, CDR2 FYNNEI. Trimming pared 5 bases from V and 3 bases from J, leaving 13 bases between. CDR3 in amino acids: CASSNPGHPNEKLFF. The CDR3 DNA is TGTGCCAGCAGTAACCCGGGACATCCTAATGAAAAACTGTTTTTT.

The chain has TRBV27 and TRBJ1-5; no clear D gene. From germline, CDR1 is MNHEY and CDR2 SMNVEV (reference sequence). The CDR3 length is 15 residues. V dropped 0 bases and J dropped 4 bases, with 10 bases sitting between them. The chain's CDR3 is CASSLSRQPNQPQHF. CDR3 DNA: TGTGCCAGCAGTTTATCGAGGCAGCCTAATCAGCCCCAGCATTTT.

CDR3 sequence: CASSLSGLSGYGYTF. The CDR3 DNA reads as TGTGCCAGCAGCTTATCAGGACTGTCTGGTTATGGCTACACCTTC. The rearrangement links TRBV5-6 to TRBJ1-2, with D unclear. V lost 2 bases, J lost 5 bases, and 16 bases lay in between. CDR3 length equals 15 residues. Germline assignment: CDR1 SGHDT and CDR2 YYEEEE.

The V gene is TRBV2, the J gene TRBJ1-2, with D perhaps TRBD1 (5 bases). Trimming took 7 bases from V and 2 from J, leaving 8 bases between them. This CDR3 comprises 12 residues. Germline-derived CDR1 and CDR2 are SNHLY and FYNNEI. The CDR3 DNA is TGTGCCAGCACCAAGGGGAACTATGGCTACACCTTC. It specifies CASTKGNYGYTF.

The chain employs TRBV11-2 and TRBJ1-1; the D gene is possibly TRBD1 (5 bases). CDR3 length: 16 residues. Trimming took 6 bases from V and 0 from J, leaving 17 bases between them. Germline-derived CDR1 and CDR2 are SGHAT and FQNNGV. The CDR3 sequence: CASRPQRGVMNTEAFF. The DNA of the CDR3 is TGTGCCAGCAGACCCCAACGGGGGGTAATGAACACTGAAGCTTTCTTT.

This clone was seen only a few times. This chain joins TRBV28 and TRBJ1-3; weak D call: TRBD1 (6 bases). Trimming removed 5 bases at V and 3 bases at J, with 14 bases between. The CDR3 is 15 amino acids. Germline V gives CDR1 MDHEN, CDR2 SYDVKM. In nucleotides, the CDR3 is TGTGCCAGCAGTCCCCAGGGGCTAGGTGGAAACACCATATATTTT. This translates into CASSPQGLGGNTIYF.

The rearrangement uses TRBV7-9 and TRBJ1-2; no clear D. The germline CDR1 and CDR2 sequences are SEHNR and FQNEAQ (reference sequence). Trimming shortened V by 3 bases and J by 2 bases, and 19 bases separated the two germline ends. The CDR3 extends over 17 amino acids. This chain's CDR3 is CASSFLPGTVLNYGYTF. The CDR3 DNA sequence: TGTGCCAGCAGCTTTCTTCCCGGAACAGTACTCAACTATGGCTACACCTTC.

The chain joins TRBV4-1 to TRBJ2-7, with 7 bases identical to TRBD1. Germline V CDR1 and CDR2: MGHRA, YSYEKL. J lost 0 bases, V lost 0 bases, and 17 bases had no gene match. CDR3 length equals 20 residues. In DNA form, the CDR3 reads TGCGCCAGCAGCCAAGACCGAGATTACCCAGGGGGAAGGAGCTCCTACGAGCAGTACTTC. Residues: CASSQDRDYPGGRSSYEQYF.

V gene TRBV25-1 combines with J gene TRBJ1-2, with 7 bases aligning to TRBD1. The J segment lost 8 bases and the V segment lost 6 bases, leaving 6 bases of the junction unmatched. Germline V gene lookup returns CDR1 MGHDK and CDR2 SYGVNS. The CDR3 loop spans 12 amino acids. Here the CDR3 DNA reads TGTGCCAGCAGGACAGGGATGCAAGGCTACACCTTC. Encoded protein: CASRTGMQGYTF.

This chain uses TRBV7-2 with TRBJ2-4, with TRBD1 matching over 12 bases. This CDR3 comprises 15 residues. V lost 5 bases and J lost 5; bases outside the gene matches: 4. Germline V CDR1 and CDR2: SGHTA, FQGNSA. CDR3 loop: CASSKGQGAENIQYF. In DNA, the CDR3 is TGTGCCAGCAGCAAGGGACAGGGGGCTGAAAACATTCAGTACTTC.

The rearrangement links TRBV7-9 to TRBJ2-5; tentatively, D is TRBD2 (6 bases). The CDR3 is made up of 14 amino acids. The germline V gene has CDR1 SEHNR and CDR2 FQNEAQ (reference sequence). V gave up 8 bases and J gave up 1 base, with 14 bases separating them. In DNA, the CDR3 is TGTGCCAGCCGAGGTTGGGGACTCCAAGAGACCCAGTACTTC. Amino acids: CASRGWGLQETQYF.

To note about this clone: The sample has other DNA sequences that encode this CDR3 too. The CDR3 nucleotides read TGTGCCAGCAGTGATAGAGGTGTGCGGGAGACCCAGTACTTC. It translates to CASSDRGVRETQYF. The chain employs TRBV25-1 and TRBJ2-5; unclear D gene. CDR1 is MGHDK and CDR2 is SYGVNS in the germline V gene. The V end was cut by 3 bases, the J end by 5 bases, with 13 bases between. This CDR3 has 14 residues.

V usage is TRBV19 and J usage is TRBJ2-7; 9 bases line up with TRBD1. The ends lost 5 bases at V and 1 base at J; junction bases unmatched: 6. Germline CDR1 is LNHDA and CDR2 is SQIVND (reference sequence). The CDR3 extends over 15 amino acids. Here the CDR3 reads CASSSVQGASYEQYF. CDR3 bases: TGTGCCAGTAGTTCAGTACAGGGGGCTTCCTACGAGCAGTACTTC. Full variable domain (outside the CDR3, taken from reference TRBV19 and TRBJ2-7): DGGITQSPKYLFRKEGQNVTLSCEQNLNHDAMYWYRQDPGQGLRLIYYSQIVNDFQKGDIAEGYSVSREKKESFPLTVTSAQKNPTAFYLCASSSVQGASYEQYFGPGTRLTVT.

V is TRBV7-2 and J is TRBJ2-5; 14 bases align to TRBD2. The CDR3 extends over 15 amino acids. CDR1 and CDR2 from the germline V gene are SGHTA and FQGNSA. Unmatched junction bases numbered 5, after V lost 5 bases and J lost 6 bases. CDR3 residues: CASSATSGGVKTQYF. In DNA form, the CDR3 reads TGTGCCAGCAGCGCGACTAGCGGGGGGGTAAAGACCCAGTACTTC.

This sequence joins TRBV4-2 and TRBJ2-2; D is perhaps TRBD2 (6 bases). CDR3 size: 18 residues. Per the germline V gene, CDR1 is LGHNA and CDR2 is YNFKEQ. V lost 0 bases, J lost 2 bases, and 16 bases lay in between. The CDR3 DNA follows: TGTGCCAGCAGCCAAGAGGTGGCGGGGTGGTCCAACACCGGGGAGCTGTTTTTT. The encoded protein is CASSQEVAGWSNTGELFF.

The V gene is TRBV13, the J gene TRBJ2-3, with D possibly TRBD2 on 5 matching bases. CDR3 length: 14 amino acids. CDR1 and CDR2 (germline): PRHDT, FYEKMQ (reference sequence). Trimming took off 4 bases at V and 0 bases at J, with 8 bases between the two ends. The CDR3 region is CASSSPGSTDTQYF. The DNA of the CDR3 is TGTGCCAGCAGCTCCCCGGGAAGCACAGATACGCAGTATTTT.

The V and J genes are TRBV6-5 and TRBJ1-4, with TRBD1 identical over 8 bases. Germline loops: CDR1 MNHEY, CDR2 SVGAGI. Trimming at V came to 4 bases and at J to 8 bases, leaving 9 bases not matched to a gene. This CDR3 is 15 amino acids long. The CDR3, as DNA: TGTGCCAGCAGTTTAACCGGGACAGGCTCCGAAAAACTGTTTTTT. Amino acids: CASSLTGTGSEKLFF.

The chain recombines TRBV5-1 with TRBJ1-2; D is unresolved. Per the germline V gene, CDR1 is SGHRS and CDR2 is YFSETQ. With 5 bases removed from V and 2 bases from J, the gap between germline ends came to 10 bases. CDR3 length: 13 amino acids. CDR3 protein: CASSTAGNYGYTF. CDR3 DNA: TGCGCCAGCAGTACCGCGGGGAACTATGGCTACACCTTC.

The CDR3 loop reads CASFGRDGYTF. The DNA for the CDR3 is TGTGCCAGCTTCGGGAGGGATGGCTACACCTTC. The chain is built from TRBV7-2 and TRBJ1-2; no clear D. The CDR3 is made up of 11 amino acids. V lost 8 bases and J lost 6, with 10 bases in between. The germline V gene encodes CDR1 SGHTA and CDR2 FQGNSA.

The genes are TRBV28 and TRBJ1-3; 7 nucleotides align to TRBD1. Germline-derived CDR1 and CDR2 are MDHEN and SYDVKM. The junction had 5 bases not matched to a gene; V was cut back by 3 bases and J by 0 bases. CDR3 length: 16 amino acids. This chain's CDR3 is CASSFGGGHSGNTIYF. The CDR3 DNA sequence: TGTGCCAGCAGTTTCGGAGGGGGCCACTCTGGAAACACCATATATTTT.

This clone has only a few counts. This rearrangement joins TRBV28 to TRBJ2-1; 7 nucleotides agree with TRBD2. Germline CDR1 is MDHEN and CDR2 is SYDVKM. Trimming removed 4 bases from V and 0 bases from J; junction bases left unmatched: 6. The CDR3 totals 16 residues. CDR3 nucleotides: TGTGCCAGCAGTTCCCCGGGGGGAGCCTCCTACAATGAGCAGTTCTTC. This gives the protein CASSSPGGASYNEQFF.